This T cell receptor (beta chain) is drawn from a study of vaccination and CD4 T cells after COVID-19. In this sample, this clonotype turned up a few times. What it binds is unknown. Cultured CD4+ T cells had their DNA profiled by the Oncomine TCR Beta short-read assay. Each CDR3 protein is one row after TCRdb ran MiXCR on the PCR reads. The sample carries some 12,000 distinct CDR3 sequences, 40% to 60% recorded once. Treatment defined: approximately 10-day PBMC culture with coronavirus spike peptide pools or control peptides (ViraFEST assay). Material: CD4+ T cells from blood, cultured in vitro. This sequence was found in a human donor who had recovered from COVID-19.

The CDR3 loop reads CSARLAGEVPETQYF. In nucleotides, the CDR3 is TGCAGTGCTAGACTAGCGGGAGAGGTGCCGGAGACCCAGTACTTC. The genes are TRBV20-1 and TRBJ2-5; 10 bases match TRBD2. The germline CDR1 and CDR2 sequences are DFQATT and SNEGSKA (reference sequence). Trimming removed 2 bases from V and 5 bases from J; junction bases left unmatched: 8. The CDR3 runs 15 residues.